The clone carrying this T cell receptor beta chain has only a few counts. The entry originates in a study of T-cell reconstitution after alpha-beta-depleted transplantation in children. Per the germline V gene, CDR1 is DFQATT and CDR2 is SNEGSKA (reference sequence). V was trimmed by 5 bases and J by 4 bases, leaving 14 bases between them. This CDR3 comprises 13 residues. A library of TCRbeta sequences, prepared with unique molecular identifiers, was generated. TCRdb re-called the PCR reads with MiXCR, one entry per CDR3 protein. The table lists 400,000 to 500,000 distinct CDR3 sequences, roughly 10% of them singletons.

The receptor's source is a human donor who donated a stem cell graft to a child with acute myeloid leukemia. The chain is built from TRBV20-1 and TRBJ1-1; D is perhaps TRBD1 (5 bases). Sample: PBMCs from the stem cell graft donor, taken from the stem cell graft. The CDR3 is CSASRGEGTEAFF. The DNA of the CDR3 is TGCAGTGCTTCCCGGGGGGAGGGCACTGAAGCTTTCTTT.